These T cell receptor beta chains were read from a single sample in a study of control samples from healthy donors and cancer patients. The repertoire was sequenced with immunoSEQ multiplex PCR; TCRdb's copy has only in-frame clones and lacks some. Of roughly 45,000 clones in the sample, roughly nine tenths were seen once. The sample was PBMCs. The receptors stem from a man aged 25 to 40 with colorectal cancer. Each CDR3 is given with its conserved first and last residue. D genes are given only for firm matches. The size field is filled for only some rows; it gives once, few, many or a size class.

V	D	J	size	CDR3	DNA
TRBV10-3	.	TRBJ1-2	.	CAISDSLKVGAGYTF	TGTGCCATCAGTGATTCCCTTAAGGTGGGGGCTGGCTACACCTTC
TRBV7-8	.	TRBJ1-2	.	CASSFTDLYGYTF	TGTGCCAGCAGCTTTACAGACCTATACGGCTACACCTTC
TRBV4-2	.	TRBJ1-1	.	CASSQGMNTEAFF	TGTGCCAGCAGCCAGGGCATGAACACTGAAGCTTTCTTT
TRBV19	TRBD1	TRBJ1-2	.	CASSGQGTYGYTF	TGTGCCAGTAGTGGACAGGGGACCTATGGCTACACCTTC
TRBV6-5	.	TRBJ1-5	.	CASSYSGSSNQPQHF	TGTGCCAGCAGTTACTCGGGGTCAAGCAATCAGCCCCAGCATTTT
TRBV3-1/TRBV3-2	TRBD1	TRBJ2-3	.	CASSLTRSMGQGATDTQYF	TGTGCCAGCAGTCTTACGCGATCTATGGGACAGGGGGCTACAGATACGCAGTATTTT
TRBV6-6	TRBD1	TRBJ1-2	.	CASNRGLNYGYTF	TGTGCCAGCAACAGGGGGCTCAACTATGGCTACACCTTC
TRBV14	TRBD2	TRBJ2-3	.	CASSPGGLAADTQYF	TGTGCCAGCAGCCCAGGGGGACTAGCGGCAGATACGCAGTATTTT
TRBV27	TRBD2	TRBJ2-3	.	CASSLASGGNTDTQYF	TGTGCCAGCAGTTTAGCTAGCGGGGGGAACACAGATACGCAGTATTTT
TRBV14	.	TRBJ1-1	.	CVSKIGLNTEAFF	TGTGTCAGCAAGATAGGCTTGAACACTGAAGCTTTCTTT
TRBV9	.	TRBJ1-2	.	CASSVSQGDSPNYGYTF	TGTGCCAGCAGCGTCTCACAGGGCGATTCACCTAACTATGGCTACACCTTC
TRBV27	.	TRBJ1-4	once	CASSRIPGQKNEKLFF	TGTGCCAGCAGCCGAATCCCGGGACAAAAGAATGAAAAACTGTTTTTT
TRBV20-1	.	TRBJ2-1	.	CSASFAFNEQFF	TGCAGTGCTAGTTTTGCGTTCAATGAGCAGTTCTTC
TRBV30	.	TRBJ1-1	once	CAWVPAYTEAFF	TGTGCCTGGGTGCCAGCATACACTGAAGCTTTCTTT